The 12 T cell receptor beta chains below come from one sample, sequenced in a study of T-cell reconstitution after alpha-beta-depleted transplantation in children. This sample's TCRbeta library carried unique molecular identifier barcodes. TCRdb re-analysed the PCR reads in MiXCR, keeping a single row per CDR3 protein. Among hundreds of thousands of distinct CDR3 sequences, approximately 8.4% were seen once, and the ten largest hold approximately 40%. The sequenced sample was PBMCs, mostly from graft donor cells, obtained 360 days after TCRalphabeta/CD19-depleted stem cell transplant. The source of these receptors is a male patient between 2 and 10 years old who had a stem cell transplant for acute myeloid leukemia, so the T cells may come from the graft donor.

In this sample, this clonotype turned up a few times. V gene TRBV10-3 combines with J gene TRBJ2-5; D is ambiguous. Germline V gene lookup returns CDR1 ENHRY and CDR2 SYGVKD. The CDR3 is 13 residues long. V was pared by 3 bases and J by 5 bases, with 10 bases between. The CDR3 region has the DNA TGTGCCATCAGTGACCCCGTCGCGGAGACCCAGTACTTC. Its protein is CAISDPVAETQYF.

The gene calls are TRBV5-4 and TRBJ2-3; the match to TRBD2 covers 9 bases. The CDR3 totals 20 residues. Germline V gives CDR1 SGHNT, CDR2 YYREEE (reference sequence). J was trimmed by 4 bases and V by 3 bases; bases with no gene match: 21. The CDR3 is CASSSPLGAGGNYRADTQYF. The CDR3 region has the DNA TGTGCCAGCAGCTCCCCCCTCGGGGCGGGAGGGAATTATCGGGCAGATACGCAGTATTTT.

V usage is TRBV20-1 and J usage is TRBJ2-5; TRBD2 matches 7 bases. Germline V lookup: CDR1 DFQATT, CDR2 SNEGSKA (reference sequence). The trim removed 4 bases at V and 1 base at J, leaving 6 bases unmatched. The CDR3 consists of 14 residues. The CDR3 DNA reads TGCAGTGCTATAACCGGGACTATCCAAGAGACCCAGTACTTC. Residues: CSAITGTIQETQYF.

This clonotype has only a few counts. The chain combines TRBV6-4 with TRBJ1-2, with 7 bases matching TRBD1. With 2 bases clipped from V and 4 bases from J, the junction kept 7 bases outside the gene matches. The CDR3 consists of 15 residues. Germline V lookup: CDR1 MRHNA, CDR2 SNTAGT. In nucleotides, the CDR3 is TGTGCCAGCAGTGACCGCGGGACAGTGGTCTATGGCTACACCTTC. Translating gives CASSDRGTVVYGYTF.

This clonotype was seen repeatedly, ten times or more. The chain links TRBV29-1 to TRBJ1-1; the D gene is possibly TRBD1 (5 bases). Per germline, CDR1 SQVTM and CDR2 ANQGSEA. The CDR3 length is 13 residues. The V end was cut by 3 bases, the J end by 2 bases, with 10 bases between. In DNA form, the CDR3 reads TGCAGCGTTGAGGTACAGGTAAACACTGAAGCTTTCTTT. This codes for CSVEVQVNTEAFF.

This sequence joins TRBV15 and TRBJ1-4; D is uncertain. The CDR3 spans 18 residues. Germline-derived CDR1 and CDR2 are LNHNV and YYDKDF (reference sequence). V was trimmed by 0 bases and J by 2 bases, leaving 16 bases between them. CDR3 sequence reads: CATSRDTPRSATNEKLFF. In DNA, the CDR3 is TGTGCCACCAGCAGAGATACACCTCGCTCAGCGACTAATGAAAAACTGTTTTTT.

The rearrangement uses TRBV7-3 and TRBJ2-2; 10 bases fit TRBD2. Looked up from germline, CDR1 is SGHTA and CDR2 is FQGTGA. There are 18 residues in the CDR3. The junction had 11 bases not matched to a gene; V was cut back by 3 bases and J by 4 bases. CDR3 nucleotides: TGTGCCAGCAGCTTCCAACCGAGCGGGGGGGCCGGCACCGGGGAGCTGTTTTTT. It codes for CASSFQPSGGAGTGELFF.

The sample holds a few counts of this clonotype. This chain uses TRBV5-1 with TRBJ1-3; TRBD1 might be the D (6 bases). Per the germline V gene, CDR1 is SGHRS and CDR2 is YFSETQ. The ends were cut back, 4 bases at V and 3 bases at J, with 14 bases in the middle. The CDR3 is 15 amino acids. CDR3 sequence (DNA): TGCGCCAGCAGCACCGGGACATCACATGGAAACACCATATATTTT. Residues: CASSTGTSHGNTIYF. Combining the CDR3 with reference TRBV5-1 and TRBJ1-3 gives the whole variable domain KAGVTQTPRYLIKTRGQQVTLSCSPISGHRSVSWYQQTPGQGLQFLFEYFSETQRNKGNFPGRFSGRQFSNSRSEMNVSTLELGDSALYLCASSTGTSHGNTIYFGEGSWLTVV.

This clonotype was counted at least ten times. The rearrangement uses TRBV12-3 or TRBV12-4 and TRBJ2-6, with D hard to call. Deletions cut 1 base from V and 2 bases from J, with 6 bases between. CDR3 size: 15 residues. The DNA of the CDR3 is TGTGCCAGCAGTTTAGGGGATCCTGGGGCCAACGTCCTGACTTTC. Amino acids: CASSLGDPGANVLTF.

The chain links TRBV7-4 to TRBJ2-1; D gene unclear. Trimming removed 0 bases at V and 6 bases at J, with 6 bases between. Germline V gene data show CDR1 as SGHVT and CDR2 as SQSDAQ. This CDR3 region has 13 residues. Written as DNA, the CDR3 is TGTGCCAGCAGCTTAGCCGGATCCAATGAGCAGTTCTTC. Amino acid sequence: CASSLAGSNEQFF.

This clonotype was seen at least ten times. The CDR3 protein is CSAGTYTEAFF. As DNA, the CDR3 is TGCAGTGCTGGGACTTACACTGAAGCTTTCTTT. J is TRBJ1-1 and V is TRBV20-1, with D possibly being TRBD1 (5 bases). Trimming stripped 5 bases from V and 3 bases from J, with 7 bases between. The CDR3 has 11 amino acids. CDR1 is DFQATT and CDR2 is SNEGSKA in the germline V gene (reference sequence).

V and J are TRBV7-3 and TRBJ2-1; D is unresolved. CDR1 is SGHTA, CDR2 FQGTGA, per germline. The CDR3 totals 18 residues. V was shortened by 0 bases and J by 5 bases, with 20 bases between the two germline ends. Written as DNA, the CDR3 is TGTGCCAGCAGCTTAACGGTGGTAGCACTTAGGGCGCACAATGAGCAGTTCTTC. This gives the protein CASSLTVVALRAHNEQFF.